This T cell receptor (beta chain) was retrieved from a study of T-cell reconstitution after alpha-beta-depleted transplantation in children. Findings and limits, study-wide: T-cell numbers and diversity, one year after transplant, stemmed largely from T cells that were newly produced.

This CDR3 spans 13 amino acids. With 6 bases removed from V and 4 bases from J, the gap between germline ends came to 12 bases. Using unique molecular identifiers, the investigators prepared the TCRbeta library. TCRdb reanalysed the PCR reads using MiXCR and keeps one entry per CDR3 protein. The table shows more than 400,000 distinct CDR3 sequences, with approximately 10% occurring only once. On this clonotype: Its antigen remains unidentified.

V usage is TRBV12-3 or TRBV12-4 and J usage is TRBJ2-5; D possibly corresponds to TRBD1 (6 bases). This receptor was obtained from a female patient aged 2-15 years who had a stem cell transplant for aplastic anemia, so the T cells may come from the graft donor. The sequences come from PBMCs, mostly from graft donor cells, collected 180 days after TCRalphabeta/CD19-depleted stem cell transplant. CDR3 residues: CASSGRGRETQYF. CDR3 coding DNA: TGTGCCAGCAGCGGCAGGGGTCGAGAGACCCAGTACTTC.